These 31 T cell receptor beta chains were all obtained from the same sample, sequenced in a study of blood T cell repertoires in COVID-19. Clones were read by immunoSEQ multiplex PCR, and TCRdb kept only the in-frame ones, dropping some. The profile shows roughly 200,000 clones, 70% to 90% of them singletons. The specimen sequenced was peripheral blood. The receptors here all came from a man in his sixties with active or convalescent COVID-19.

This clone occurred once. This chain uses TRBV28 with TRBJ1-2; unclear D gene. Per the germline V gene, CDR1 is MDHEN and CDR2 is SYDVKM. Trimming shortened V by 6 bases and J by 7 bases, and 18 bases separated the two germline ends. The CDR3 is made up of 14 amino acids. CDR3 protein: CASSPPGGKSGYTF. The CDR3 region has the DNA TGTGCCAGCAGCCCCCCTGGAGGGAAGAGTGGCTACACCTTC.

CDR3 DNA sequence: TGTGCCATCAGTGAGTTTAACAGGGGTAGCAATCAGCCCCAGCATTTT. Translation: CAISEFNRGSNQPQHF. This chain uses TRBV10-3 with TRBJ1-5, with TRBD1 matching over 7 bases. Germline CDR1 is ENHRY and CDR2 is SYGVKD. V dropped 1 base and J dropped 0; count of bases not matched to a gene: 3. The CDR3 runs to 16 residues.

The chain joins TRBV27 to TRBJ1-1; 7 nucleotides agree with TRBD1. This CDR3 contains 14 residues. CDR1 MNHEY and CDR2 SMNVEV come from the germline V gene (reference sequence). V was pared by 6 bases and J by 3 bases, with 7 bases of the junction left unmatched. CDR3 amino acids: CASSRDRVDTEAFF. The CDR3 DNA reads as TGTGCCAGCAGCCGGGACAGAGTTGACACTGAAGCTTTCTTT.

The rearrangement uses TRBV12-3 or TRBV12-4 and TRBJ2-1, with 11 bases that match TRBD1. V gave up 6 bases and J gave up 12 bases; unmatched junction bases: 7. The CDR3 consists of 13 residues. The CDR3 bases are TGTGCCAGCAGGGACAGGGGGCGGATCGGGCAGTTCTTC. Amino acids: CASRDRGRIGQFF.

V gene TRBV7-3 combines with J gene TRBJ2-3; TRBD1 matches at 9 bases. Trimming cost V 4 bases and J 1 base; bases outside gene matches: 6. CDR1 is SGHTA and CDR2 is FQGTGA in the germline V gene. The CDR3 has 16 residues. The CDR3 DNA reads TGTGCCAGCAGCTCTTGGACAGGGGTAGGCACAGATACGCAGTATTTT. Its protein is CASSSWTGVGTDTQYF. Full variable domain (remainder filled in from reference TRBV7-3 and TRBJ2-3): GAGVSQTPSNKVTEKGKYVELRCDPISGHTALYWYRQSLGQGPEFLIYFQGTGAADDSGLPNDRFFAVRPEGSVSTLKIQRTERGDSAVYLCASSSWTGVGTDTQYFGPGTRLTVL.

This chain links TRBV18 with TRBJ1-5; 7 bases agree with TRBD1. The V gene's germline CDR1 is KGHSH and CDR2 LQKENI. Trimming at V came to 3 bases and at J to 2 bases, leaving 1 base not matched to a gene. The CDR3 spans 14 residues. Here the CDR3 DNA reads TGTGCCAGCTCACCCGGACAGGGCAATCAGCCCCAGCATTTT. This encodes CASSPGQGNQPQHF.

This clone was seen many times. The chain joins TRBV19 to TRBJ1-2, with no clear D. CDR3 length: 14 amino acids. Germline V CDR1 and CDR2: LNHDA, SQIVND (reference sequence). The ends were cut back, 6 bases at V and 0 bases at J, with 11 bases in the middle. The CDR3 DNA reads TGTGCCAGTAGACGGCCAGACTCTAACTATGGCTACACCTTC. Encoded protein: CASRRPDSNYGYTF. The whole variable domain, filled in from reference TRBV19 and TRBJ1-2, reads DGGITQSPKYLFRKEGQNVTLSCEQNLNHDAMYWYRQDPGQGLRLIYYSQIVNDFQKGDIAEGYSVSREKKESFPLTVTSAQKNPTAFYLCASRRPDSNYGYTFGSGTRLTVV.

The chain recombines TRBV5-1 with TRBJ2-7; a weak D match, TRBD1 (6 bases). Germline V gene data show CDR1 as SGHRS and CDR2 as YFSETQ. Trimming left V 4 bases short and J 5 bases short, with 22 bases between. This CDR3 has 16 residues. CDR3 region: CASSRGSTGGRDEQYF. DNA for the CDR3: TGCGCCAGCAGCCGAGGCTCGACAGGTGGGCGGGACGAGCAGTACTTC.

The rearrangement uses TRBV5-1 and TRBJ2-7; the match to TRBD1 covers 11 bases. Losses at the gene ends were 7 bases for V and 3 bases for J; bases not matched to a gene: 12. This CDR3 is built from 16 residues. The germline V gene has CDR1 SGHRS and CDR2 YFSETQ. CDR3 nucleotide sequence: TGCGCCAGCCTTCCCGCTCCGGGACAGGGGGACTACGAGCAGTACTTC. Translated, it gives CASLPAPGQGDYEQYF.

V usage is TRBV11-1 and J usage is TRBJ2-2; weak D call: TRBD2 (5 bases). Trimming left V 3 bases short and J 0 bases short, with 11 bases between. CDR1 is SGHAT, CDR2 FQDESV, per germline (reference sequence). The CDR3 is 16 residues long. The CDR3 DNA is TGTGCCAGCAGCTTGTTACGAGGGTCGAACACCGGGGAGCTGTTTTTT. It translates to CASSLLRGSNTGELFF.

The V gene is TRBV25-1, the J gene TRBJ1-2, with D possibly being TRBD1 (5 bases). This CDR3 is built from 16 residues. Trimming stripped 1 base from V and 4 bases from J, with 16 bases between. Germline assignment: CDR1 MGHDK and CDR2 SYGVNS. The CDR3 DNA is TGTGCCAGCAGTGAATCTTGGCGGGACGCGAGCTATGGCTACACCTTC. It specifies CASSESWRDASYGYTF.

V usage is TRBV2 and J usage is TRBJ2-2; 10 nucleotides match TRBD2. CDR3 size: 15 residues. V dropped 7 bases and J dropped 2; count of bases not matched to a gene: 4. Per the germline V gene, CDR1 is SNHLY and CDR2 is FYNNEI. CDR3 coding DNA: TGTGCCAGCACCGGACTAGCGGTCAACACCGGGGAGCTGTTTTTT. This sequence encodes CASTGLAVNTGELFF.

This CDR3 reads CASRDEGAHGYTF. The CDR3 DNA reads as TGTGCCAGCAGAGACGAGGGGGCGCATGGCTACACCTTC. The V and J genes are TRBV25-1 and TRBJ1-2, with TRBD1 matching 7 bases. Germline CDR1 MGHDK, CDR2 SYGVNS. This CDR3 has 13 amino acids. V was pared by 6 bases and J by 6 bases, with 7 bases of the junction left unmatched.

The chain employs TRBV2 and TRBJ1-2; D is unresolved. Germline-derived CDR1 and CDR2 are SNHLY and FYNNEI. The CDR3 is 12 residues long. Trimming removed 6 bases at V and 3 bases at J, with 8 bases between. The CDR3 nucleotides read TGTGCCAGCAGAGAGCGTGACTATGGCTACACCTTC. Its protein is CASRERDYGYTF.

The chain is built from TRBV7-9 and TRBJ2-2, with D possibly TRBD1 on 6 matching bases. Germline V gives CDR1 SEHNR, CDR2 FQNEAQ (reference sequence). V lost 5 bases and J lost 5, with 9 bases in between. This CDR3 is 13 amino acids long. The CDR3 loop is CASSPQGTGELFF. The CDR3 nucleotides are TGTGCCAGCAGCCCACAGGGAACCGGGGAGCTGTTTTTT. Full variable domain (missing parts from reference TRBV7-9 and TRBJ2-2): DTGVSQNPRHKITKRGQNVTFRCDPISEHNRLYWYRQTLGQGPEFLTYFQNEAQLEKSRLLSDRFSAERPKGSFSTLEIQRTEQGDSAMYLCASSPQGTGELFFGEGSRLTVL.

The chain carries TRBV6-5 and TRBJ2-7; D may be TRBD1 (6 bases). CDR3 length: 15 residues. Germline V gene data show CDR1 as MNHEY and CDR2 as SVGAGI. With 0 bases removed from V and 3 bases from J, the gap between germline ends came to 12 bases. The CDR3 DNA sequence: TGTGCCAGCAGTTACTCCGGGACACGGGACTACGAGCAGTACTTC. It is translated as CASSYSGTRDYEQYF.

This rearrangement joins TRBV24-1 to TRBJ2-1; 15 bases map to TRBD2. Germline CDR1 reads KGHDR; CDR2 reads SFDVKD. The CDR3 extends over 17 amino acids. The V and J ends lost 3 bases and 8 bases, in that order; junction bases with no gene match: 7. The CDR3 reads CATSDPRTSGGADEQFF. The CDR3 DNA reads as TGTGCCACCAGTGATCCTCGGACTAGCGGGGGGGCAGATGAGCAGTTCTTC.

This chain uses TRBV28 with TRBJ2-6; TRBD1 is a possible D gene (6 bases). The CDR3 spans 15 residues. Trimming cost V 6 bases and J 0 bases, with 9 bases left between them. Germline lookup yields CDR1 MDHEN and CDR2 SYDVKM. This CDR3 is CASRGQFSGANVLTF. The DNA for the CDR3 is TGTGCCAGCAGGGGACAATTCTCTGGGGCCAACGTCCTGACTTTC.

This chain uses TRBV27 with TRBJ2-5; D is perhaps TRBD1 (6 bases). The V gene's germline CDR1 is MNHEY and CDR2 SMNVEV (reference sequence). This CDR3 contains 14 residues. V was pared by 4 bases and J by 5 bases, with 14 bases between. CDR3 DNA: TGTGCCAGCAGTTCGGTCTGGGGGCAGGAGACCCAGTACTTC. Translated, it gives CASSSVWGQETQYF.

This chain links TRBV7-3 with TRBJ1-1, with a possible D match to TRBD1 (6 bases). CDR1 SGHTA and CDR2 FQGTGA come from the germline V gene. V lost 4 bases and J lost 0, with 6 bases in between. This CDR3 is 13 amino acids long. CDR3 protein: CASSWTVNTEAFF. CDR3 in DNA: TGTGCCAGCAGCTGGACAGTGAACACTGAAGCTTTCTTT. Filled out from reference TRBV7-3 and TRBJ1-1, the complete variable domain reads GAGVSQTPSNKVTEKGKYVELRCDPISGHTALYWYRQSLGQGPEFLIYFQGTGAADDSGLPNDRFFAVRPEGSVSTLKIQRTERGDSAVYLCASSWTVNTEAFFGQGTRLTVV.

This chain uses TRBV2 with TRBJ2-3, with 9 bases aligning to TRBD2. V shed 7 bases and J 4 bases; nucleotides not matched to a gene: 12. Germline CDR1 and CDR2: SNHLY and FYNNEI. CDR3 length: 16 amino acids. This CDR3 reads CASKEGSGGTSDTQYF. Written as DNA, the CDR3 is TGTGCCAGCAAAGAGGGTAGCGGGGGAACGTCAGATACGCAGTATTTT.

The chain couples TRBV2 to TRBJ1-3; weak D call: TRBD1 (5 bases). V lost 4 bases and J 2 bases, leaving 12 bases between the germline ends. From germline, CDR1 is SNHLY and CDR2 FYNNEI. The CDR3 has 15 residues. CDR3 sequence: CASSVSRTPGNTIYF. The CDR3 DNA reads as TGTGCCAGCAGTGTCTCCCGGACACCTGGAAACACCATATATTTT.

The rearrangement joins TRBV5-1 to TRBJ2-1, with D perhaps matching TRBD1 (8 bases). From germline, CDR1 is SGHRS and CDR2 YFSETQ. Trimming left V 4 bases short and J 6 bases short, with 20 bases between. The CDR3 spans 16 residues. CDR3 sequence (DNA): TGCGCCAGCAGCAATCCACAGGGGGGGTTGACCAATGAGCAGTTCTTC. Translation: CASSNPQGGLTNEQFF.

J is TRBJ2-4 and V is TRBV27; D might be TRBD1 (5 bases). Germline V gene sequence: CDR1 MNHEY, CDR2 SMNVEV (reference sequence). Between the trimmed V and J ends, which lost 2 bases and 1 base, there was a span of 12 bases. The CDR3 totals 16 residues. The CDR3 here is CASSLGPQGAKNIQYF. In nucleotides, the CDR3 is TGTGCCAGCAGTTTAGGGCCTCAGGGTGCCAAAAACATTCAGTACTTC.

V is TRBV6-5 and J is TRBJ2-5; TRBD1 aligns across 9 bases. The ends lost 2 bases at V and 7 bases at J; junction bases unmatched: 8. The CDR3 extends over 15 amino acids. The germline V gene has CDR1 MNHEY and CDR2 SVGAGI. In DNA form, the CDR3 reads TGTGCCAGCAGTTACGGAAGACAGGGGGGGATGACCCAGTACTTC. Encoded protein: CASSYGRQGGMTQYF.

This clone was counted between two and nine times. This chain connects TRBV6-1 to TRBJ1-2; D is unclear. Per the germline V gene, CDR1 is MNHNS and CDR2 is SASEGT. V lost 3 bases and J 4 bases, leaving 9 bases between the germline ends. The CDR3 sequence is 13 residues long. CDR3 protein: CASSEAGPYGYTF. The CDR3 DNA sequence: TGTGCCAGCAGTGAGGCAGGCCCCTATGGCTACACCTTC.

J is TRBJ1-4 and V is TRBV4-2; D unclear. CDR3 size: 15 residues. Germline CDR1 LGHNA, CDR2 YNFKEQ. V was clipped by 0 bases and J by 6 bases, with 11 bases between them. The CDR3 coding sequence is TGTGCCAGCAGCCAAGATGTAAGGCGGGATGAAAAACTGTTTTTT. Its protein product is CASSQDVRRDEKLFF.

This chain uses TRBV6-5 with TRBJ1-5, with TRBD1 identical over 12 bases. Germline V gives CDR1 MNHEY, CDR2 SVGAGI. The J segment lost 4 bases and the V segment lost 6 bases, leaving 4 bases of the junction unmatched. The CDR3 is made up of 15 amino acids. In DNA form, the CDR3 reads TGTGCCAGCAGATGGGGACAGGGGGCGAATCAGCCCCAGCATTTT. It translates to CASRWGQGANQPQHF.

The chain employs TRBV5-4 and TRBJ2-1; weak D call: TRBD1 (5 bases). CDR3 length: 14 amino acids. CDR1 is SGHNT, CDR2 YYREEE, per germline (reference sequence). V lost 1 base to trimming and J lost 5 bases, with 10 bases between them. CDR3 region: CASSLTRQNNEQFF. For the CDR3, the DNA is TGTGCCAGCAGCTTGACCCGACAGAACAATGAGCAGTTCTTC.

The chain couples TRBV7-9 to TRBJ2-7, with 10 bases aligning to TRBD1. CDR3 size: 14 residues. Losses at the gene ends were 5 bases for V and 4 bases for J; bases not matched to a gene: 5. Per the germline V gene, CDR1 is SEHNR and CDR2 is FQNEAQ (reference sequence). The CDR3 here is CASSPRQGAYEQYF. CDR3 DNA: TGTGCCAGCAGCCCAAGACAGGGGGCTTACGAGCAGTACTTC.

The chain has TRBV7-9 and TRBJ1-1; D might be TRBD1 (5 bases). V dropped 3 bases and J dropped 8 bases, with 13 bases sitting between them. Germline V gene sequence: CDR1 SEHNR, CDR2 FQNEAQ (reference sequence). The length of the CDR3 is 13 residues. CDR3 in amino acids: CASSFGQGGEAFF. The CDR3 DNA follows: TGTGCCAGCAGCTTTGGGCAGGGTGGCGAAGCTTTCTTT.